Presented here are 16 T cell receptor beta chains from one specimen sequenced in a study of blood T cell repertoires in COVID-19. Assay used: immunoSEQ multiplex PCR; TCRdb lists only in-frame clones, some missing. The sample has some 450,000 clones; about 91% are singletons. Specimen: peripheral blood. These receptors originate from a woman aged 50 to 60 with COVID-19, enrolled during active disease.

The V call is TRBV7-2, the J call TRBJ2-7; 7 bases line up with TRBD1. The CDR3 runs to 15 residues. After removal of 5 bases from V and 1 base from J, the junction contained 8 bases not matched to a gene. Per the germline V gene, CDR1 is SGHTA and CDR2 is FQGNSA. CDR3 DNA sequence: TGTGCCAGCAGCCCCCTGGGACAGAGGTCCTACGAGCAGTACTTC. It translates to CASSPLGQRSYEQYF.

The CDR3 loop is CASTRSVDGYTF. The CDR3 nucleotides read TGTGCCAGCACCCGATCGGTGGATGGCTACACCTTC. The chain joins TRBV7-9 to TRBJ1-2; unclear D gene. The CDR3 has 12 amino acids. Trimming pared 7 bases from V and 6 bases from J, leaving 12 bases between. Germline-derived CDR1 and CDR2 are SEHNR and FQNEAQ (reference sequence).

The chain couples TRBV19 to TRBJ1-1; 9 bases line up with TRBD1. The J segment lost 1 base and the V segment lost 1 base, leaving 10 bases of the junction unmatched. Germline CDR1 LNHDA, CDR2 SQIVND (reference sequence). CDR3 size: 18 residues. The CDR3 loop is CASSIVLQGALGNTEAFF. The CDR3 coding sequence is TGTGCCAGTAGTATAGTCCTACAGGGGGCGTTGGGGAACACTGAAGCTTTCTTT. The full variable domain, its missing parts supplied by reference TRBV19 and TRBJ1-1, is DGGITQSPKYLFRKEGQNVTLSCEQNLNHDAMYWYRQDPGQGLRLIYYSQIVNDFQKGDIAEGYSVSREKKESFPLTVTSAQKNPTAFYLCASSIVLQGALGNTEAFFGQGTRLTVV.

The chain recombines TRBV6-1 with TRBJ1-3, with a possible D match to TRBD1 (5 bases). This CDR3 comprises 17 residues. V was pared by 2 bases and J by 0 bases, with 14 bases between. Germline values: CDR1 MNHNS, CDR2 SASEGT. This CDR3 reads CASSEYGGGDSGNTIYF. The CDR3 DNA reads as TGTGCCAGCAGTGAATACGGCGGGGGTGACTCTGGAAACACCATATATTTT.

Only one count was recorded for this clone. The chain recombines TRBV6-5 with TRBJ1-1; no clear D. V dropped 2 bases and J dropped 4 bases, with 17 bases sitting between them. The length of the CDR3 is 16 residues. Germline loops: CDR1 MNHEY, CDR2 SVGAGI. DNA for the CDR3: TGTGCCAGCAGTTACGACATCCCTACGATGAGCACTGAAGCTTTCTTT. Its protein is CASSYDIPTMSTEAFF.

The chain recombines TRBV5-1 with TRBJ1-4, with D unresolved. V was clipped by 0 bases and J by 7 bases, with 16 bases between them. The V gene's germline CDR1 is SGHRS and CDR2 YFSETQ. The CDR3 has 16 residues. This CDR3 is CASSLGLPKAGEKLFF. The CDR3 DNA is TGCGCCAGCAGCTTGGGCCTCCCGAAGGCAGGTGAAAAACTGTTTTTT.

CDR3 loop: CASSADRGAFYGYTF. In nucleotides, the CDR3 is TGTGCCAGCAGCGCGGACAGGGGGGCCTTCTATGGCTACACCTTC. The chain combines TRBV9 with TRBJ1-2, with 10 bases that match TRBD1. CDR1 SGDLS and CDR2 YYNGEE come from the germline V gene. The CDR3 has 15 amino acids. V lost 3 bases, J lost 4 bases, and 6 bases stayed unmatched.

The chain couples TRBV30 to TRBJ1-2; D remains ambiguous. Germline V CDR1 and CDR2: GTSNPN, SVGIG (reference sequence). The CDR3 totals 11 residues. Deletions cut 5 bases from V and 8 bases from J, with 12 bases between. Here the CDR3 reads CAWGRLVGYTF. The CDR3 DNA follows: TGTGCCTGGGGTCGGTTGGTGGGCTACACCTTC.

This clone occurred a few times. The J gene is TRBJ1-6, the V gene TRBV11-2; maybe TRBD1 (5 bases). Germline loops: CDR1 SGHAT, CDR2 FQNNGV. The CDR3 spans 14 residues. Trimming shortened V by 3 bases and J by 7 bases, and 10 bases separated the two germline ends. DNA for the CDR3: TGTGCCAGCAGCTTGTCTGGGGCAAATTCACCCCTCCACTTT. Its translation: CASSLSGANSPLHF.

The chain recombines TRBV6-5 with TRBJ2-1; 7 nucleotides match TRBD1. V shed 4 bases, J shed 6 bases, and the junction held 9 bases outside the gene matches. Per the germline V gene, CDR1 is MNHEY and CDR2 is SVGAGI. This CDR3 has 15 amino acids. CDR3 residues: CASSSDRDRSNEQFF. DNA of the CDR3: TGTGCCAGCAGTTCTGACAGGGACAGATCCAATGAGCAGTTCTTC.

The CDR3 region is CSVEKQEVQYF. In DNA form, the CDR3 reads TGCAGCGTTGAAAAACAGGAAGTCCAGTACTTC. This chain uses TRBV29-1 with TRBJ2-7, with D possibly being TRBD1 (5 bases). V lost 2 bases to trimming and J lost 10 bases, with 12 bases between them. This CDR3 is 11 amino acids long. CDR1 is SQVTM and CDR2 is ANQGSEA in the germline V gene.

The chain uses TRBV13 and TRBJ1-5; TRBD1 matches 7 bases. The trim removed 5 bases at V and 4 bases at J, leaving 2 bases unmatched. Germline lookup yields CDR1 PRHDT and CDR2 FYEKMQ (reference sequence). This CDR3 region has 13 residues. Here the CDR3 DNA reads TGTGCCAGCAGCGAACAGGGGAATCAGCCCCAGCATTTT. Residues: CASSEQGNQPQHF.

The chain has TRBV25-1 and TRBJ1-4; 12 bases line up with TRBD1. Germline CDR1 is MGHDK and CDR2 is SYGVNS. This CDR3 region has 15 residues. Unmatched junction bases numbered 2, after V lost 1 base and J lost 8 bases. The DNA of the CDR3 is TGTGCCAGCAGTGAATGGGACAGGGGGCAAGAAAAACTGTTTTTT. Translation: CASSEWDRGQEKLFF. The full variable domain, in which reference TRBV25-1 and TRBJ1-4 provide the parts outside the CDR3, is EADIYQTPRYLVIGTGKKITLECSQTMGHDKMYWYQQDPGMELHLIHYSYGVNSTEKGDLSSESTVSRIRTEHFPLTLESARPSHTSQYLCASSEWDRGQEKLFFGSGTQLSVL.

The chain is built from TRBV28 and TRBJ2-7; D perhaps matches TRBD2 (7 bases). CDR3 size: 15 residues. Trimming removed 4 bases at V and 4 bases at J, with 17 bases between. The germline gives CDR1 MDHEN, CDR2 SYDVKM. The CDR3 loop reads CASSSHEGGVYEQYF. The CDR3 nucleotides read TGTGCCAGCAGTTCCCATGAGGGGGGGGTTTACGAGCAGTACTTC.

V is TRBV6-5 and J is TRBJ2-7; 7 bases line up with TRBD2. The germline V gene encodes CDR1 MNHEY and CDR2 SVGAGI. This CDR3 is 14 amino acids long. The V segment lost 0 bases and the J segment 3 bases; nucleotides outside the gene matches: 2. This chain's CDR3 is CASSYSTGGYEQYF. CDR3 in DNA: TGTGCCAGCAGTTACTCAACGGGAGGCTACGAGCAGTACTTC.

This sequence joins TRBV18 and TRBJ1-4; D not certain. Germline CDR1 and CDR2: KGHSH and LQKENI. The germline V and J ends were trimmed by 3 bases and 0 bases, with 11 bases remaining between them. This CDR3 is built from 16 residues. DNA of the CDR3: TGTGCCAGCTCACCGCGTAACTCGGCAACTAATGAAAAACTGTTTTTT. Amino acids: CASSPRNSATNEKLFF.